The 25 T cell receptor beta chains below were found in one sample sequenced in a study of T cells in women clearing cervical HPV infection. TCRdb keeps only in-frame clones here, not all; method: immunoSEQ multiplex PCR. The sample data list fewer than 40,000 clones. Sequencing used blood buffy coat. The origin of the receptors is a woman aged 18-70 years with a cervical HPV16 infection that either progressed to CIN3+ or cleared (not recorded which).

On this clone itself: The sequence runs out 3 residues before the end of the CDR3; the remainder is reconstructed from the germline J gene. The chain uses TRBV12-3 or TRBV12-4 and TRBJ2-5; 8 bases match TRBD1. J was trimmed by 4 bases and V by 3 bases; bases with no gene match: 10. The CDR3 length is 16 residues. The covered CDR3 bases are TGTGCCAGCAGTTTCTCGACAGGGGTTCATGGAGAGACC. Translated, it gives CASSFSTGVHGET. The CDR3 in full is CASSFSTGVHGETQYF.

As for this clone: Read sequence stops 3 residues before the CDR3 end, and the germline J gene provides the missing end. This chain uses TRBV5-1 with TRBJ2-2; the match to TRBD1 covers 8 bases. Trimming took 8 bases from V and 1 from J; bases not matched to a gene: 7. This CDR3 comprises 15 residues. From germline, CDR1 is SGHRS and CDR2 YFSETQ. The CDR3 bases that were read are TGCGCCAGTTTAATAGGGACAGGGAACACCGGGGAG. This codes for CASLIGTGNTGE. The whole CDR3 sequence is CASLIGTGNTGELFF. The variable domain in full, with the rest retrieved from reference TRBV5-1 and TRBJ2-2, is KAGVTQTPRYLIKTRGQQVTLSCSPISGHRSVSWYQQTPGQGLQFLFEYFSETQRNKGNFPGRFSGRQFSNSRSEMNVSTLELGDSALYLCASLIGTGNTGELFFGEGSRLTVL.

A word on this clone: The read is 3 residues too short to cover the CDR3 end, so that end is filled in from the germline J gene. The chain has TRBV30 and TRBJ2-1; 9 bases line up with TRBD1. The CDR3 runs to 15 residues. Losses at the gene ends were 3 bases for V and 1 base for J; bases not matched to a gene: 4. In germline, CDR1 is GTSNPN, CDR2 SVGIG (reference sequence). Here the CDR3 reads CAWRHGTGSYNEQFF. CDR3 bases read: TGTGCCTGGAGACACGGGACAGGGTCCTACAATGAG.

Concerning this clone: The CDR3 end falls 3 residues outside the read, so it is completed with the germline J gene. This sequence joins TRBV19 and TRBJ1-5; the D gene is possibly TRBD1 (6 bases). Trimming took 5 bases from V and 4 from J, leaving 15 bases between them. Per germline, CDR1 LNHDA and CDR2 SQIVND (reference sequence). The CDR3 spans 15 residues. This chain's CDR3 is CASSPDGTPNQPQHF. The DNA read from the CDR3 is TGTGCCAGTAGTCCCGACGGGACACCTAATCAGCCC.

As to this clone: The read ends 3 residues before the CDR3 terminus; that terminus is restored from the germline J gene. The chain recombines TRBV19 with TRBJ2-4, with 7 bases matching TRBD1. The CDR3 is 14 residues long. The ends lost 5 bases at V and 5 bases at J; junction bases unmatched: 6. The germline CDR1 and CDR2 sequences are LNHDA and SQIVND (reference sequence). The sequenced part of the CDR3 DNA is TGTGCCAGTAGTTCCTACAGGGGAGAAAACATT. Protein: CASSSYRGENI. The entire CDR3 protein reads CASSSYRGENIQYF.

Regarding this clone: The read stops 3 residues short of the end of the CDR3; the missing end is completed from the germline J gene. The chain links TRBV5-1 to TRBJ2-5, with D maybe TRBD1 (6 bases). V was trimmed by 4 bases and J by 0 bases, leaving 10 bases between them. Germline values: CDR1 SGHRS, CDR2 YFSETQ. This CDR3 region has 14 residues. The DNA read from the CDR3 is TGCGCCAGCAGCGTCCGGACAGACCAAGAGACC. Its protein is CASSVRTDQET. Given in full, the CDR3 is CASSVRTDQETQYF.

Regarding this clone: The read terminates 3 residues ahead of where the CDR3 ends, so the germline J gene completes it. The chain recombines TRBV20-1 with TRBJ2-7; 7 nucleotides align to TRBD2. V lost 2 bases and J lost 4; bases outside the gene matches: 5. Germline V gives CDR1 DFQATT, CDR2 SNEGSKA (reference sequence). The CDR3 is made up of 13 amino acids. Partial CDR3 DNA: TGCAGTGCTAGATTCCAGGGAGGGTACGAG. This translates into CSARFQGGYE. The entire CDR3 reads CSARFQGGYEQYF.

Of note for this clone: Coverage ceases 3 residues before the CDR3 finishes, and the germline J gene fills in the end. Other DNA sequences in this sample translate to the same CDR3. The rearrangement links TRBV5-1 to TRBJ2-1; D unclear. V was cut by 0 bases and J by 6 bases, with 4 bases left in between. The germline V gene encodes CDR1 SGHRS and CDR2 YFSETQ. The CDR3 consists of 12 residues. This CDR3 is CASSLELNEQFF. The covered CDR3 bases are TGCGCCAGCAGCTTGGAACTCAATGAG.

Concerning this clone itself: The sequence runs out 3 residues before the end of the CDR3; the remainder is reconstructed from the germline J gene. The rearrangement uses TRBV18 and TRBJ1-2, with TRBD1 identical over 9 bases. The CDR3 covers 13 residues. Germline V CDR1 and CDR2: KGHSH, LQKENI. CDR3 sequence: CASSVDRGGDYTF. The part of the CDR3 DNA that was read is TGTGCCAGCTCAGTGGACAGGGGAGGCGAC.

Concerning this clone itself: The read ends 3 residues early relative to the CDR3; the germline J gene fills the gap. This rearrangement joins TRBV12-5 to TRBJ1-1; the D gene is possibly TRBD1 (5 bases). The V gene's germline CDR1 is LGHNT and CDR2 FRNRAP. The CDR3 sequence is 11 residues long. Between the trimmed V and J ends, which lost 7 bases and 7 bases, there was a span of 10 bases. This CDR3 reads CASVAGIEAFF. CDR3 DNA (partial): TGTGCTAGTGTTGCAGGGATTGAA.

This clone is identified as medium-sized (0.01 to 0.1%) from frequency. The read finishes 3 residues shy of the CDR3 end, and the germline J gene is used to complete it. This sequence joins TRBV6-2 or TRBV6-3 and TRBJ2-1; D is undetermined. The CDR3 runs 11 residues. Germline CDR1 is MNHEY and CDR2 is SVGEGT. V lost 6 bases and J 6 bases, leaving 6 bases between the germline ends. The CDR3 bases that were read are TGTGCCAGCAGCAACAGCAATGAG. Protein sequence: CASSNSNE. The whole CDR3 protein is CASSNSNEQFF.

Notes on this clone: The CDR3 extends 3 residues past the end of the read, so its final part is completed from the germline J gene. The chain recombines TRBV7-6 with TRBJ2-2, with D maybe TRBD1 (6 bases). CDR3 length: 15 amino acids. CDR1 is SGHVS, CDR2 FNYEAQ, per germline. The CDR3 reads CASSSVTGNYEKLFF. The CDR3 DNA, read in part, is TGTGCCAGCAGCTCAGTTACAGGGAATTATGAAAAG.

Incomplete CDR3 DNA: TGTGCCAGTAGTATTACAGGGTGGAGTAGCACTGAA. It yields the protein CASSITGWSSTE. The whole CDR3 reads CASSITGWSSTEAFF. The chain couples TRBV19 to TRBJ1-1; D might be TRBD1 (6 bases). The sequenced fragment ends 3 residues before the CDR3 boundary, so the rest is inferred from the germline J gene. Germline V gene lookup returns CDR1 LNHDA and CDR2 SQIVND (reference sequence). CDR3 length: 15 amino acids. Between the trimmed V and J ends, which lost 3 bases and 4 bases, there was a span of 15 bases.

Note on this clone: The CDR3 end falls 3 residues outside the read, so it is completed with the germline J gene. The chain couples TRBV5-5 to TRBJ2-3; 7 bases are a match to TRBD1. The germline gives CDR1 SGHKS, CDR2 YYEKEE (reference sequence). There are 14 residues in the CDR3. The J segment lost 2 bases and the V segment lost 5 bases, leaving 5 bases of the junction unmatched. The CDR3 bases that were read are TGTGCCAGCAGACCGGGACAGTACACAGATACG. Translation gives CASRPGQYTDT. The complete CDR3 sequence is CASRPGQYTDTQYF.

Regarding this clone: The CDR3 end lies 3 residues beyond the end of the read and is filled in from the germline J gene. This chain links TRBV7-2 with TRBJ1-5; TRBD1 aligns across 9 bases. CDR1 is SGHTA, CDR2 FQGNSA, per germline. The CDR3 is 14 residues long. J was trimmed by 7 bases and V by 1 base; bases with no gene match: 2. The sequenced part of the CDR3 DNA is TGTGCCAGCAGCTTAGGACAGGGGGGGCAGCCC. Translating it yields CASSLGQGGQP. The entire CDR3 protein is CASSLGQGGQPQHF.

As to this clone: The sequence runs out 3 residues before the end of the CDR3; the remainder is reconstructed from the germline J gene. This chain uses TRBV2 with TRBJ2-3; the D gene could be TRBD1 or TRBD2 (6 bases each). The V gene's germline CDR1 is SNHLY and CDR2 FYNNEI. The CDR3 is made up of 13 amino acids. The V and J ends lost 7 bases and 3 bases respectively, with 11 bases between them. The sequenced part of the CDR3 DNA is TGTGCCAGCACTCAGGGGAGGACAGATACG. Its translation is CASTQGRTDT. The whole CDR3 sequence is CASTQGRTDTQYF.

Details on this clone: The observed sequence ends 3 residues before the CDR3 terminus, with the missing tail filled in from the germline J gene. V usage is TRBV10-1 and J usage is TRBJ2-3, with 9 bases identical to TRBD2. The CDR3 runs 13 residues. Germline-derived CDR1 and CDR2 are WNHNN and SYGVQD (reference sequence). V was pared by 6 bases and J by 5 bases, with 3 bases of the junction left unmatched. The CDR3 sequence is CASSQRGVDTQYF. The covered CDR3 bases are TGCGCCAGCAGCCAGCGGGGGGTAGATACG.

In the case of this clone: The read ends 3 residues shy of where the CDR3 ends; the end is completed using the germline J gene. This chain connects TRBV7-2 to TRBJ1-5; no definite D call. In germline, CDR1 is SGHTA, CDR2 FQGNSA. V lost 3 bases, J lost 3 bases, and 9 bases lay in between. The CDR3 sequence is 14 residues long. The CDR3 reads CASSLSGINQPQHF. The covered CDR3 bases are TGTGCCAGCAGCTTGAGCGGTATCAATCAGCCC.

The covered CDR3 bases are TGTGCCAGCTCACCACCGGTCGAAATACCCTCCTACGAC. Its protein product is CASSPPVEIPSYD. The whole CDR3 region reads CASSPPVEIPSYDYTF. The rearrangement uses TRBV18 and TRBJ1-2; no clear D gene. Read data end 3 residues before the CDR3 end; the end is taken from the germline J gene. CDR3 size: 16 residues. CDR1 and CDR2 from the germline V gene are KGHSH and LQKENI.

Incomplete CDR3 DNA: TGCGCCAGCAGCTTGGGATCGACAGGGTACGATCTCGTA. Its translation: CASSLGSTGYDLV. The whole CDR3 is CASSLGSTGYDLVLFF. This chain uses TRBV5-1 with TRBJ1-4, with 7 nucleotides matching TRBD1. The read falls 3 residues short of the CDR3 end, and the missing part is taken from the germline J gene. The CDR3 extends over 16 amino acids. The germline CDR1 and CDR2 sequences are SGHRS and YFSETQ.

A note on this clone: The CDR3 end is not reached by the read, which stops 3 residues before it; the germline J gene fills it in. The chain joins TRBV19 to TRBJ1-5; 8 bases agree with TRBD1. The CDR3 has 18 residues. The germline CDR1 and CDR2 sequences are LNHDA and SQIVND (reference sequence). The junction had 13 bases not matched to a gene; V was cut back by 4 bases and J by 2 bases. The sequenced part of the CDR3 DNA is TGTGCCAGTAGTAGTTCACAGGGGGGCCACTGGGGCAATCAGCCC. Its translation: CASSSSQGGHWGNQP. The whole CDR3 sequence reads CASSSSQGGHWGNQPQHF.

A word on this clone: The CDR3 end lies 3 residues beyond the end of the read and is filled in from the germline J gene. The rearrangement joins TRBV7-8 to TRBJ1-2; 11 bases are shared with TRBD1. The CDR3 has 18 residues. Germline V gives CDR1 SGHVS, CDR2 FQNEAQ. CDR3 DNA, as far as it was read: TGTGCCAGCAGCTTGGAGAAACCGGGACAGGGGGGTCGACAGCCC. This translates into CASSLEKPGQGGRQP. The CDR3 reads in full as CASSLEKPGQGGRQPYTF.

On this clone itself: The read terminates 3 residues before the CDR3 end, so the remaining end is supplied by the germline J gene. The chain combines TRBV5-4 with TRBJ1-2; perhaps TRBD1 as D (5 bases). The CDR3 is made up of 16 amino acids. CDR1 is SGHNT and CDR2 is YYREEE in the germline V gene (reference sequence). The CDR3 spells CASSLGAGSAQETYTF. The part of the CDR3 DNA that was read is TGTGCCAGCAGCTTGGGGGCAGGGTCGGCCCAAGAGACC.

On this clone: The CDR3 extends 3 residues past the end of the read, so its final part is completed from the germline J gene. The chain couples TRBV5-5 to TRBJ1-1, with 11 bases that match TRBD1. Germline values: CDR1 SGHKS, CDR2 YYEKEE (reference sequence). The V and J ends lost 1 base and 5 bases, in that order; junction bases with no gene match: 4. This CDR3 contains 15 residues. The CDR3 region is CASSLWGTGGTEAFF. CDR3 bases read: TGTGCCAGCAGCTTGTGGGGGACAGGGGGGACTGAA. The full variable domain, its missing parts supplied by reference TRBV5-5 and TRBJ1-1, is DAGVTQSPTHLIKTRGQQVTLRCSPISGHKSVSWYQQVLGQGPQFIFQYYEKEERGRGNFPDRFSARQFPNYSSELNVNALLLGDSALYLCASSLWGTGGTEAFFGQGTRLTVV.

CDR3 sequence: CSARDTFGQGGRNTIYF. CDR3 DNA, as far as it was read: TGCAGTGCTAGAGATACCTTCGGGCAGGGGGGAAGAAACACC. The V call is TRBV20-1, the J call TRBJ1-3; TRBD1 aligns across 7 bases. The CDR3 extends 3 residues past the end of the read, so its final part is completed from the germline J gene. This CDR3 is built from 17 residues. Unmatched junction bases numbered 13, after V lost 0 bases and J lost 5 bases. Germline V CDR1 and CDR2: DFQATT, SNEGSKA (reference sequence).